One and the same sample provided the 10 T cell receptor beta chains below, sequenced in a study of cytomegalovirus exposure and HLA in healthy donors. PCR used 60 Vbeta primers and 13 Jbeta primers. Using immunoSEQ multiplex PCR, the repertoire was profiled, and TCRdb retains in-frame clones only, with some absent. The sample contains some 130,000 clones, roughly 78% of which appear only once. The specimen was PBMCs. Every receptor here comes from a man aged 45 to 65 in good health and CMV-seropositive.

This chain connects TRBV29-1 to TRBJ2-5, with TRBD2 identical over 10 bases. In germline, CDR1 is SQVTM, CDR2 ANQGSEA. The trim removed 8 bases at V and 7 bases at J, leaving 10 bases unmatched. The CDR3 spans 13 residues. The CDR3 nucleotides read TGCAGCTACAAGCGGGAGGGTTCTGGGACCCAGTACTTC. Protein sequence: CSYKREGSGTQYF.

This clone was counted once. One junction end does not reproduce the germline sequence, and a read error may be involved. This chain connects TRBV27 to TRBJ2-2; D is perhaps TRBD2 (5 bases). In germline, CDR1 is MNHEY, CDR2 SMNVEV (reference sequence). This CDR3 contains 14 residues. CDR3 amino acids: CASSTPRNTGELSF. CDR3 in DNA: TGTGCCAGCAGTACCCCAAGGAACACCGGGGAGCTGTCTTTT.

The chain carries TRBV6-6 and TRBJ1-1, with D perhaps matching TRBD1 (5 bases). The length of the CDR3 is 15 residues. Germline loops: CDR1 MNHNY, CDR2 SVGAGI (reference sequence). The V end lost 5 bases, the J end lost 6 bases, and 19 bases lay between the germline ends. CDR3 in DNA: TGTGCCAGCAGTCCCGCAGCGGGCAGGGACGCTGAAGCTTTCTTT. The encoded protein is CASSPAAGRDAEAFF.

This sequence joins TRBV6-1 and TRBJ2-7, with TRBD2 as a possible D gene (5 bases). Trimming shortened V by 6 bases and J by 2 bases, and 17 bases separated the two germline ends. This CDR3 region has 15 residues. The germline V gene encodes CDR1 MNHNS and CDR2 SASEGT. The CDR3 loop is CASRAEARGTYEQYF. The CDR3 coding sequence is TGTGCCAGCAGGGCAGAAGCCCGGGGAACCTACGAGCAGTACTTC.

The chain joins TRBV20-1 to TRBJ2-1; unclear D gene. The V gene lost 5 bases and the J gene lost 6 bases, with 5 bases spanning the gap. From germline, CDR1 is DFQATT and CDR2 SNEGSKA (reference sequence). The CDR3 totals 10 residues. CDR3 residues: CSASSNEQFF. CDR3 in DNA: TGCAGTGCTTCTAGCAATGAGCAGTTCTTC.

The rearrangement links TRBV29-1 to TRBJ2-3; possible D gene TRBD2, 6 bases. V lost 6 bases and J lost 4, with 17 bases in between. The CDR3 is 14 residues long. The germline gives CDR1 SQVTM, CDR2 ANQGSEA. CDR3 residues: CSVKRKTSADTQYF. The CDR3 region has the DNA TGCAGCGTCAAAAGAAAGACTAGTGCAGATACGCAGTATTTT.

This chain joins TRBV6-1 and TRBJ2-2; a weak D match, TRBD2 (6 bases). Germline loops: CDR1 MNHNS, CDR2 SASEGT. Trimming left V 4 bases short and J 5 bases short, with 20 bases between. The length of the CDR3 is 17 residues. CDR3 sequence reads: CASSAWGEPTRTGELFF. DNA for the CDR3: TGTGCCAGCAGTGCCTGGGGGGAGCCCACAAGGACCGGGGAGCTGTTTTTT.

This rearrangement joins TRBV7-2 to TRBJ1-5, with 7 bases fitting TRBD1. Germline-derived CDR1 and CDR2 are SGHTA and FQGNSA. Germline trimming cut 4 bases from V and 2 bases from J; bases unmatched to any gene: 5. The CDR3 is 15 residues long. The CDR3 DNA reads as TGTGCCAGCAGCTCACAGGGGATTGGCAATCAGCCCCAGCATTTT. Protein: CASSSQGIGNQPQHF. Full variable domain (outside the CDR3, taken from reference TRBV7-2 and TRBJ1-5): GAGVSQSPSNKVTEKGKDVELRCDPISGHTALYWYRQSLGQGLEFLIYFQGNSAPDKSGLPSDRFSAERTGGSVSTLTIQRTQQEDSAVYLCASSSQGIGNQPQHFGDGTRLSIL.

This clone was observed once. V and J are TRBV28 and TRBJ2-7; D is undetermined. The V gene lost 5 bases and the J gene lost 7 bases, with 15 bases spanning the gap. Germline V lookup: CDR1 MDHEN, CDR2 SYDVKM. The CDR3 is made up of 13 amino acids. The CDR3 spells CASSPPSTEEQYF. Here the CDR3 DNA reads TGTGCCAGCAGTCCACCCTCGACGGAGGAGCAGTACTTC.

The rearrangement links TRBV7-6 to TRBJ1-1, with unresolved D. Germline V CDR1 and CDR2: SGHVS, FNYEAQ. The CDR3 contains 13 residues. The V gene lost 0 bases and the J gene lost 5 bases, with 7 bases spanning the gap. CDR3 loop: CASSLALSTEAFF. The CDR3 DNA reads as TGTGCCAGCAGCTTAGCCCTAAGTACTGAAGCTTTCTTT.